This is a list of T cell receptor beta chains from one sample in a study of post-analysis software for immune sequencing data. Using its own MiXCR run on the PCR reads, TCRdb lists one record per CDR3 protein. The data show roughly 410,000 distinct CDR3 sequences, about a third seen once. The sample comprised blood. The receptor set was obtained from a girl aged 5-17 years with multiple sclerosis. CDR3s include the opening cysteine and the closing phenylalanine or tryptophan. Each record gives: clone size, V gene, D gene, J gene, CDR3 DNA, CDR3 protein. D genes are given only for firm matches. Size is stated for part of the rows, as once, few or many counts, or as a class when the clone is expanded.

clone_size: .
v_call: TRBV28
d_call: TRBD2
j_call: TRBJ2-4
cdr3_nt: TGTGCCAGCACCCCGGGGGGAAACATTCAGTACTTC
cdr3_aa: CASTPGGNIQYF

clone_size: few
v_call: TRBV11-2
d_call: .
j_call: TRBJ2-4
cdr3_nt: TGTGCCAGCAGCCCGACAGGATCAATAGTCTGGAACATTCAGTACTTC
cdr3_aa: CASSPTGSIVWNIQYF

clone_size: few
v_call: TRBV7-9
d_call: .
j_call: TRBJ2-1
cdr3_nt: TGTGCCAGCAGCCCCGCTTGGGGTGAGCAGTTCTTC
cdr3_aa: CASSPAWGEQFF

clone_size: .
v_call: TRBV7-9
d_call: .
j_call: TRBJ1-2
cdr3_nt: TGTGCCAGCAGCTTGGAGCAGGGGCTGTGGGGCTACACCTTC
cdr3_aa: CASSLEQGLWGYTF

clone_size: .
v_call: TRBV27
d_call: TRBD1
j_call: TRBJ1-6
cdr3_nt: TGTGCCAGCAGTTTATCAAGGACAGGGCGGCGGAATTCACCCCTCCACTTT
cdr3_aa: CASSLSRTGRRNSPLHF

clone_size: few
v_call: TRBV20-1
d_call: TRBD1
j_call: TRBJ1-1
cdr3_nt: TGCAGTGCGGGCAAGACAGGGAGGTCTGAAGCTTTCTTT
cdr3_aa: CSAGKTGRSEAFF

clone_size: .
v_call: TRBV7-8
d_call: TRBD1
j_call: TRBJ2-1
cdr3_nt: TGTGCCAGCAGCTTAGAATTAAGGGGGCGCTCCTACAATGAGCAGTTCTTC
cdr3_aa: CASSLELRGRSYNEQFF

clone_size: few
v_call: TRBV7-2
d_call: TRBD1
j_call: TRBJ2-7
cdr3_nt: TGTGCCAGCAGCTTAGGAAGACAGGGACCGTACGAGCAGTACTTC
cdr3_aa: CASSLGRQGPYEQYF

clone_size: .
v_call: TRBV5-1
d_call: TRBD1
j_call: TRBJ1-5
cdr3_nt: TGCGCCAGCAGCTTGACAGGGGGATACAATCAGCCCCAGCATTTT
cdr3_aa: CASSLTGGYNQPQHF

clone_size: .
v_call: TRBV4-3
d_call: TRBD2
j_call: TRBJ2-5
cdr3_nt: TGCGCCAGCAGCCAAGAGTGGGAGCGGGGGGTGGATGAGACCCAGTACTTC
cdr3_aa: CASSQEWERGVDETQYF

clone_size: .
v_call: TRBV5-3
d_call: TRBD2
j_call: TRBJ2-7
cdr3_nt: TGTGCCAGAAGCCCTGTGGGTCGGGCTAGCGGGGGCCTGGACTCCTACGAGCAGTACTTC
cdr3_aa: CARSPVGRASGGLDSYEQYF

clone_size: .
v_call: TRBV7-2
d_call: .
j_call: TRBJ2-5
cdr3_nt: TGTGCCAGCAGCGCTACGAAGGGCCAAGAGACCCAGTACTTC
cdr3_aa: CASSATKGQETQYF

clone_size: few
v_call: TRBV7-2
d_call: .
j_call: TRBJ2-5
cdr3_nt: TGTGCCGGCAGCCCTTCCGGACAAGGCGTGGAGACCCAGTACTTC
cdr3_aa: CAGSPSGQGVETQYF

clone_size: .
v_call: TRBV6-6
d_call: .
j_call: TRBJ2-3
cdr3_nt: TGTGCCAGCAGTGCCGGACTGGGCACAGATACGCAGTATTTT
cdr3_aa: CASSAGLGTDTQYF

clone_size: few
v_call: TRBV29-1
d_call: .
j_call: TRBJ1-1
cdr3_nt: TGCAGCGTTACGGATTTCAGGGGGAACACTGAAGCTTTCTTT
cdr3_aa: CSVTDFRGNTEAFF

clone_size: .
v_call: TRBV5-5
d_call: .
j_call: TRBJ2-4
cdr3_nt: TGTGCCAGCAGCTCCGCCCGCGGGACTTGGAAGGAGGAGCAGTACTTC
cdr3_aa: CASSSARGTWKEEQYF

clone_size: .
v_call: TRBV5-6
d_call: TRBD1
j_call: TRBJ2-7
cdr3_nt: TGTGCCAGCAGCTGGCGACAGGGGGGAAACTACGAGCAGTACTTC
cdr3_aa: CASSWRQGGNYEQYF

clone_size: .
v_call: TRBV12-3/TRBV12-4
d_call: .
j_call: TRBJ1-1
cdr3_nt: TGTGCCAGCAGTTTGGGTCCGGGTGGCACTGAAGCTTTCTTT
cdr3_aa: CASSLGPGGTEAFF

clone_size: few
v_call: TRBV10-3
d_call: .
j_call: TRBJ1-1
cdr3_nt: TGTGCCATCAGTGAGTCTACGAACACTGAAGCTTTCTTT
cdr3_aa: CAISESTNTEAFF

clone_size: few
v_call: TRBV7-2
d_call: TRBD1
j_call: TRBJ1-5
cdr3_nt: TGTGCCAGCAGCTTAGGAGGACAGGGAATGGGTCAGCCCCAGCATTTT
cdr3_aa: CASSLGGQGMGQPQHF

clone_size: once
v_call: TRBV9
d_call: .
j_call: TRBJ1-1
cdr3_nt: TGTGCCAGCAGCGTAGATGGGAGGGGATATGGAGCTTTCTTT
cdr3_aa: CASSVDGRGYGAFF

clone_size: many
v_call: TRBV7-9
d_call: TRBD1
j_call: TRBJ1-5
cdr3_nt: TGTGCCAGCAGCCCCGAACAGGGGCAGGGAGATCAGCCCCAGCATTTT
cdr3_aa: CASSPEQGQGDQPQHF

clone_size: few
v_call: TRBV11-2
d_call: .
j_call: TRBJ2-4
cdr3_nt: TGTGCCAGCAGCTTAGAGGGCGACATTCAGTACTTC
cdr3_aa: CASSLEGDIQYF

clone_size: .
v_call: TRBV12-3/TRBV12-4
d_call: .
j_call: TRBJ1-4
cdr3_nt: TGTGCCAGCAGTCTCGGCTCGAGGACGGGGGAAAAACTGTTTTTT
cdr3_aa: CASSLGSRTGEKLFF

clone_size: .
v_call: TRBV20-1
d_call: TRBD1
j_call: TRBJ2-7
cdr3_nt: TGCAGTGCCGTACGCCAGGGGGCCTACGAGCAGTACTTC
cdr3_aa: CSAVRQGAYEQYF

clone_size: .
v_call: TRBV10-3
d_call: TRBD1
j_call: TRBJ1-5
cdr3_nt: TGTGCCATCAGTGAGTCGGACAGGGGGCTGGGTAATCAGCCCCAGCATTTT
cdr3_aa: CAISESDRGLGNQPQHF

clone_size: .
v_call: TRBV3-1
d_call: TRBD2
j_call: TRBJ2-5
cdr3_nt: TGTGCCAGCAGCCGTCGCGGGAGCGCCCGGGAGACCCAGTACTTC
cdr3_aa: CASSRRGSARETQYF